Each of the 22 T cell receptor beta chains below was sequenced from the same sample in a study of blood T cells in healthy people across ages. It was with a sample-barcoded 5' primer and a J-beta primer mix that a second PCR of roughly 7 to 12 cycles was run. TCRdb reprocessed the 5' RACE reads via MiXCR and lists one record per CDR3 protein. Here the sample spans over 1,500,000 distinct CDR3 sequences, just under 50% being singletons. The material sequenced was blood. These receptors all stem from a middle-aged woman in good health.

This chain links TRBV29-1 with TRBJ2-7; D is perhaps TRBD1 (6 bases). The V gene's germline CDR1 is SQVTM and CDR2 ANQGSEA. The germline V and J ends were trimmed by 1 base and 3 bases, with 13 bases remaining between them. The CDR3 is 14 residues long. The CDR3 DNA is TGCAGCGTTGAAGGGGGCCAGGGGATCTACGAGCAGTACTTC. Translated, it gives CSVEGGQGIYEQYF.

The chain joins TRBV11-2 to TRBJ2-5; D might be TRBD1 (6 bases). TRBJ2-7 matches the DNA end more closely, so the J call is doubtful. The CDR3 has 16 residues. Germline V gene sequence: CDR1 SGHAT, CDR2 FQNNGV. CDR3 sequence: CASSLVRPGQNYEQYF. The DNA of the CDR3 is TGTGCCAGCAGCTTGGTCCGGCCGGGACAAAACTACGAGCAGTACTTC.

At least ten counts were recorded for this clonotype. The rearrangement joins TRBV4-3 to TRBJ2-6; D is perhaps TRBD1 (7 bases). From germline, CDR1 is LGHNA and CDR2 YSLEER. The CDR3 has 17 residues. The V and J ends lost 0 bases and 1 base respectively, with 10 bases between them. The CDR3 is CASSQDPGGSGANVLTF. CDR3 DNA sequence: TGCGCCAGCAGCCAAGATCCAGGGGGGTCTGGGGCCAACGTCCTGACTTTC.

The V and J genes are TRBV6-5 and TRBJ2-1; 7 nucleotides line up with TRBD1. The CDR3 is 16 residues long. CDR1 is MNHEY and CDR2 is SVGAGI in the germline V gene. Trimming at V came to 2 bases and at J to 6 bases, leaving 10 bases not matched to a gene. The CDR3 coding sequence is TGTGCCAGCAGTTACGGTCGTCGGACAGGTATCAATGAGCAGTTCTTC. It encodes CASSYGRRTGINEQFF.

The chain uses TRBV4-3 and TRBJ2-3, with TRBD1 identical over 7 bases. CDR3 length: 20 residues. Trimming at V came to 0 bases and at J to 0 bases, leaving 15 bases not matched to a gene. CDR1 and CDR2 (germline): LGHNA, YSLEER. The CDR3 sequence: CASSQEKGGARSSSTDTQYF. The CDR3 nucleotides read TGCGCCAGCAGCCAAGAGAAAGGGGGCGCCCGTTCCTCTAGCACAGATACGCAGTATTTT.

V usage is TRBV5-5 and J usage is TRBJ2-5; 14 nucleotides line up with TRBD2. Germline loops: CDR1 SGHKS, CDR2 YYEKEE (reference sequence). V was clipped by 4 bases and J by 13 bases; unmatched bases: 9. This CDR3 has 14 amino acids. The CDR3 DNA reads TGTGCCAGCAGCCTGGGACTAGCGGGGGCCCTCCGGTACTTC. The encoded protein is CASSLGLAGALRYF.

This clonotype turned up a few times. This chain links TRBV5-1 with TRBJ2-3; no reliable D call. With 2 bases removed from V and 1 base from J, the gap between germline ends came to 11 bases. The V gene's germline CDR1 is SGHRS and CDR2 YFSETQ. The CDR3 sequence is 15 residues long. The CDR3 reads CASSFPRPGTDTQYF. The CDR3 nucleotides read TGCGCCAGCAGCTTTCCCCGACCTGGCACAGATACGCAGTATTTT.

This chain connects TRBV3-1 to TRBJ1-1; D unresolved. The CDR3 consists of 14 residues. Germline lookup yields CDR1 LGHDT and CDR2 YNNKEL (reference sequence). Trimming removed 2 bases from V and 1 base from J, with 8 bases in between. CDR3 region: CASSQSNTNTEAFF. DNA for the CDR3: TGTGCCAGCAGCCAATCCAACACGAACACTGAAGCTTTCTTT.

This chain uses TRBV5-6 with TRBJ2-7; 7 nucleotides match TRBD2. CDR3 size: 16 residues. CDR1 SGHDT and CDR2 YYEEEE come from the germline V gene. Unmatched junction bases numbered 11, after V lost 3 bases and J lost 2 bases. CDR3 bases: TGTGCCAGCAGCTCGAGGACTCTCGCGGGGGCCTACGAGCAGTACTTC. This codes for CASSSRTLAGAYEQYF.

The chain carries TRBV12-3 or TRBV12-4 and TRBJ2-3, with TRBD1 matching over 10 bases. V lost 8 bases and J lost 5; bases outside the gene matches: 7. The CDR3 runs 14 residues. The CDR3: CASGDRGQIDTQYF. Written as DNA, the CDR3 is TGTGCCAGCGGTGACAGGGGGCAGATAGATACGCAGTATTTT.

About this clonotype: A read error may be the cause here, since a much bigger clone is one base away. V gene TRBV28 combines with J gene TRBJ2-7, with 7 bases aligning to TRBD2. The CDR3 runs 15 residues. Germline lookup yields CDR1 MDHEN and CDR2 SYDVKM. The chain's CDR3 is CASSPQTGGSYGQYF. The DNA of the CDR3 is TGTGCCAGCAGTCCCCAAACGGGGGGTTCCTACGGGCAGTACTTC.

The chain couples TRBV5-1 to TRBJ1-5, with a weak D call TRBD1 (6 bases). The V gene lost 4 bases and the J gene lost 6 bases, with 17 bases spanning the gap. The CDR3 is made up of 15 amino acids. Germline loops: CDR1 SGHRS, CDR2 YFSETQ. The CDR3 spells CASSPLGGEAQPQHF. In nucleotides, the CDR3 is TGCGCCAGCAGCCCCTTAGGGGGAGAGGCTCAGCCCCAGCATTTT.

The CDR3 DNA is TGTGCCAGCAGCTTGCGCTTCTCTAGCGGGGGGGCACAGGAGACCCAGTACTTC. Translated: CASSLRFSSGGAQETQYF. V usage is TRBV7-2 and J usage is TRBJ2-5; 12 bases agree with TRBD2. The length of the CDR3 is 18 residues. Germline CDR1 SGHTA, CDR2 FQGNSA. The trim removed 3 bases at V and 5 bases at J, leaving 13 bases unmatched.

The rearrangement joins TRBV20-1 to TRBJ2-3, with D uncertain. CDR3 length: 14 amino acids. CDR1 and CDR2 (germline): DFQATT, SNEGSKA (reference sequence). The V gene lost 3 bases and the J gene lost 1 base, with 11 bases spanning the gap. The CDR3 nucleotides read TGCAGTGCTAGTCATCCGTTCCGCACAGATACGCAGTATTTT. The encoded protein is CSASHPFRTDTQYF.

CDR3 protein: CASSLSRGDKLNEQFF. The DNA for the CDR3 is TGTGCCAGCAGTTTATCCAGGGGAGACAAACTCAATGAGCAGTTCTTC. The chain recombines TRBV27 with TRBJ2-1, with TRBD1 as a possible D gene (6 bases). CDR3 length: 16 residues. V lost 0 bases and J lost 6, with 15 bases in between. The V gene's germline CDR1 is MNHEY and CDR2 SMNVEV (reference sequence).

The chain uses TRBV7-2 and TRBJ2-4, with 7 nucleotides matching TRBD2. Germline V gene lookup returns CDR1 SGHTA and CDR2 FQGNSA. The CDR3 contains 15 residues. Unmatched junction bases numbered 4, after V lost 0 bases and J lost 5 bases. CDR3 DNA: TGTGCCAGCAGCTTAGCGTTGGGGGGGGAAAACATTCAGTACTTC. Translating it yields CASSLALGGENIQYF. Full variable domain (rest looked up from reference TRBV7-2 and TRBJ2-4): GAGVSQSPSNKVTEKGKDVELRCDPISGHTALYWYRQSLGQGLEFLIYFQGNSAPDKSGLPSDRFSAERTGGSVSTLTIQRTQQEDSAVYLCASSLALGGENIQYFGAGTRLSVL.

The chain has TRBV7-6 and TRBJ2-1, with D possibly matching TRBD2 (7 bases). This CDR3 region has 15 residues. Trimming cost V 5 bases and J 8 bases, with 19 bases left between them. Germline loops: CDR1 SGHVS, CDR2 FNYEAQ. This CDR3 is CASSPEGGPLYEQFF. DNA for the CDR3: TGTGCCAGCAGCCCCGAGGGGGGGCCTCTCTATGAGCAGTTCTTC.

The chain recombines TRBV7-9 with TRBJ2-5; D call uncertain. With 5 bases removed from V and 11 bases from J, the gap between germline ends came to 18 bases. CDR1 and CDR2 from the germline V gene are SEHNR and FQNEAQ (reference sequence). The CDR3 has 13 residues. CDR3 DNA sequence: TGTGCCAGCAGCCCCGGTGGGCTGGGTGAGCAGTACTTC. Translated: CASSPGGLGEQYF.

The rearrangement links TRBV20-1 to TRBJ1-2; D gene ambiguous. V gave up 3 bases and J gave up 6 bases, with 23 bases separating them. This CDR3 comprises 16 residues. The germline V gene has CDR1 DFQATT and CDR2 SNEGSKA (reference sequence). The CDR3 is CSARLPGEGVYDGYTF. The CDR3 nucleotides read TGCAGTGCTAGGCTCCCCGGGGAGGGAGTTTACGATGGCTACACCTTC.

The gene calls are TRBV7-6 and TRBJ2-3; TRBD2 is a possible D gene (6 bases). V shed 6 bases and J shed 1 base, with 14 bases lying between them. Per the germline V gene, CDR1 is SGHVS and CDR2 is FNYEAQ. The CDR3 length is 15 residues. As DNA, the CDR3 is TGTGCCAGCAGACCCGGGAGCGGTCGCACAGATACGCAGTATTTT. It specifies CASRPGSGRTDTQYF. Full variable domain (missing parts from reference TRBV7-6 and TRBJ2-3): GAGVSQSPRYKVTKRGQDVALRCDPISGHVSLYWYRQALGQGPEFLTYFNYEAQQDKSGLPNDRFSAERPEGSISTLTIQRTEQRDSAMYRCASRPGSGRTDTQYFGPGTRLTVL.

The chain links TRBV7-9 to TRBJ1-4; 9 bases match TRBD1. Germline loops: CDR1 SEHNR, CDR2 FQNEAQ (reference sequence). Unmatched junction bases numbered 2, after V lost 6 bases and J lost 0 bases. The CDR3 sequence is 15 residues long. CDR3 DNA sequence: TGTGCCAGCAGGGGGACAGGGACAACTAATGAAAAACTGTTTTTT. The encoded protein is CASRGTGTTNEKLFF.

This clonotype was seen only a few times. This chain uses TRBV19 with TRBJ2-6, with no clear D. Trimming left V 5 bases short and J 0 bases short, with 14 bases between. This CDR3 has 17 amino acids. Per germline, CDR1 LNHDA and CDR2 SQIVND (reference sequence). CDR3 sequence reads: CASSGVGLGSGANVLTF. CDR3 DNA: TGTGCCAGTAGTGGGGTCGGGTTAGGCTCTGGGGCCAACGTCCTGACTTTC.